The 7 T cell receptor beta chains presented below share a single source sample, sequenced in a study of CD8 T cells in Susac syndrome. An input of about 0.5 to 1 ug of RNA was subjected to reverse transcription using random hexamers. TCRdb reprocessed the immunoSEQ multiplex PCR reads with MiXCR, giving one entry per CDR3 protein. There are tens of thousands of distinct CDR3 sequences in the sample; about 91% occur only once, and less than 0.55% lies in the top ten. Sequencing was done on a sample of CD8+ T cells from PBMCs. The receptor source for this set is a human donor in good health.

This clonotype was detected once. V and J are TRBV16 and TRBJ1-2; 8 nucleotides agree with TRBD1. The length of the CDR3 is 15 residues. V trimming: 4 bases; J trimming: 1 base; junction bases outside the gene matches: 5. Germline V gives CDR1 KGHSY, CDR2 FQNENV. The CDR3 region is CASSPTGQGNYGYTF. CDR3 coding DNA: TGTGCCAGCAGCCCGACCGGACAGGGTAACTATGGCTACACCTTC.

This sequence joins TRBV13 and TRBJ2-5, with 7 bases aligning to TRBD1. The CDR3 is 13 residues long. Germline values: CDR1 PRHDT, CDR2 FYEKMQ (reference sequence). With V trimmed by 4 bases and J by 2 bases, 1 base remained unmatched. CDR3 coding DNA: TGTGCCAGCAGCTCGGGACAGCAAGAGACCCAGTACTTC. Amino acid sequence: CASSSGQQETQYF.

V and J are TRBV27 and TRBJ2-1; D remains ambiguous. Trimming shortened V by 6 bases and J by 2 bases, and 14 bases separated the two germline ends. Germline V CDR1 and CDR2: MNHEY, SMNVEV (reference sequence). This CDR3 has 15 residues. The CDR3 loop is CASSLRQVTYNEQFF. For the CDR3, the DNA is TGTGCCAGCAGCCTCCGGCAGGTCACCTACAATGAGCAGTTCTTC.

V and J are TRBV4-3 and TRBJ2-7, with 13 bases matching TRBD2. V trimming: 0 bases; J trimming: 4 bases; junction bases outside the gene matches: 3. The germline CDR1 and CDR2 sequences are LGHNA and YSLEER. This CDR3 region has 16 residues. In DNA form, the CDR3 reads TGCGCCAGCAGCCAAGATCGGGGACTAGCGGGATACGAGCAGTACTTC. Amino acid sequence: CASSQDRGLAGYEQYF.

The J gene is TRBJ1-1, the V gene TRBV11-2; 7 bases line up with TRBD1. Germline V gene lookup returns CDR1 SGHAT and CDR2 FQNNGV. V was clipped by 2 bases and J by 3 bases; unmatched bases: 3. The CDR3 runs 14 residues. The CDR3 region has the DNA TGTGCCAGCAGCTTATTAGACAGGGACACTGAAGCTTTCTTT. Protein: CASSLLDRDTEAFF. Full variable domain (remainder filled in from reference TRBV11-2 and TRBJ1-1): EAGVAQSPRYKIIEKRQSVAFWCNPISGHATLYWYQQILGQGPKLLIQFQNNGVVDDSQLPKDRFSAERLKGVDSTLKIQPAKLEDSAVYLCASSLLDRDTEAFFGQGTRLTVV.

The CDR3 here is CAISESGTSGYTDTQYF. The CDR3 nucleotides are TGTGCCATCAGTGAGTCCGGGACTAGCGGATACACAGATACGCAGTATTTT. The rearrangement uses TRBV10-3 and TRBJ2-3; 11 bases agree with TRBD2. J lost 2 bases, V lost 0 bases, and 4 bases had no gene match. The CDR3 is 17 amino acids. CDR1 ENHRY and CDR2 SYGVKD come from the germline V gene.

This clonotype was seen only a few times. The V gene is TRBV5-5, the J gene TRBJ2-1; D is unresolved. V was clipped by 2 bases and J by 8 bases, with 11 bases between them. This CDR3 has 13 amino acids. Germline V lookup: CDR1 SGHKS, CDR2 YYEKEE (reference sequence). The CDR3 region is CASSFSSPHEQFF. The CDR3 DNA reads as TGTGCCAGCAGCTTCTCATCGCCCCATGAGCAGTTCTTC.